These T cell receptor beta chains were read from a single sample in a study of shared clonotypes between healthy human individuals. Libraries were prepared by immunoSEQ multiplex PCR; TCRdb keeps only in-frame clonotypes and omits some of them. In the table there are over 2,000,000 clones, roughly 95% of which are singletons. Material: naive CD8+ T cells from PBMCs. The receptors derive from a man aged 18 to 30 in good health. Some clones in this sample may be carry-over from other donors' samples. Both conserved end residues are part of each CDR3. D genes are given only for firm matches. Clone size, where shown, is once, few, many, or a class for clones that have expanded.

d_call	j_call	clone_size	cdr3_length	v_call	cdr3_nt	cdr3_aa
NA	TRBJ2-7	NA	15	TRBV28	TGTGCCAGCAGCTGGAGAACGACGGCACTATACGAGCAGTACTTC	CASSWRTTALYEQYF
NA	TRBJ1-2	NA	15	TRBV19	TGTGCCAGTAGTATAGTGGCAGGAGGTAACTATGGCTACACCTTC	CASSIVAGGNYGYTF
NA	TRBJ2-2	once	15	TRBV19	TGTGCCAGTAGCCCCTGGACATCGAACACCGGGGAGCTGTTTTTT	CASSPWTSNTGELFF
NA	TRBJ2-2	NA	16	TRBV5-1	TGCGCCAGCAGCTTGATCTGGGGAGATAACACCGGGGAGCTGTTTTTT	CASSLIWGDNTGELFF
TRBD2	TRBJ2-1	NA	15	TRBV6-5	TGTGCCAGCAGTCGGGGGACTAGCGTTCACAATGAGCAGTTCTTC	CASSRGTSVHNEQFF
TRBD1	TRBJ1-4	NA	16	TRBV4-1	TGCGCCAGCAGCCAAGGAGGCGGGACAGCAAATGAAAAACTGTTTTTT	CASSQGGGTANEKLFF
TRBD1	TRBJ2-7	NA	14	TRBV28	TGTGCCAGCAGTTACCGGGACAGGGTCTACGTGCAGTACTTC	CASSYRDRVYVQYF
NA	TRBJ1-1	NA	12	TRBV30	TGTGCCTGGAGTCCGACCAACTTCCCTGCTTTCTTT	CAWSPTNFPAFF
NA	TRBJ1-5	NA	13	TRBV29-1	TGCAGCGTTCAGGCTTCTAGAGGTCAGCCCCAGCATTTT	CSVQASRGQPQHF
TRBD2	TRBJ2-1	NA	14	TRBV27	TGTGCCAGCAGCGGGGGGTCCTCCTACAATGAGCAGTTCTTC	CASSGGSSYNEQFF
TRBD1	TRBJ1-1	NA	13	TRBV15	TGTGCCACCAGCAACCGGGACAGAAAAGAAGCTTTCTTT	CATSNRDRKEAFF
TRBD1	TRBJ1-5	NA	15	TRBV28	TGTGCCAGCAGGCTAGACAGGGGTAACAATCAGCCCCAGCATTTT	CASRLDRGNNQPQHF
NA	TRBJ2-7	NA	13	TRBV27	TGTGCCAGCAGTTTCGGGACCACTTACGAGCAGTACTTC	CASSFGTTYEQYF